These T cell receptor beta chains were read from a single sample in a study of OX40 agonist ivuxolimab in advanced cancers. Sequenced by immunoSEQ multiplex PCR; TCRdb stores in-frame clones only, minus some. This repertoire shows tens of thousands of clones, 80% to 95% found once; its top ten account for about 0.45%. Sample: CD4+ or CD8+ T cells sorted from blood, taken in a trial of the OX40 agonist ivuxolimab. All receptors derive from an adult with an advanced solid tumor such as melanoma, head and neck, liver or kidney cancer. The CDR3 runs from the conserved cysteine through the conserved F or W. Fields, in order: J gene, clone size, V gene, CDR3 protein. A clone size is listed for some rows: how often the clone was seen (once, few, many), or a class if it is expanded.

TRBJ2-2 | NA | TRBV6-6 | CASSYRVGTGELFF
TRBJ2-3 | NA | TRBV15 | CATSRDQEGTDTQYF
TRBJ1-2 | once | TRBV4-3 | CASSQDVRAVGYTF
TRBJ1-4 | NA | TRBV6-1 | CASSALWVGLSTTNEKLFF
TRBJ2-7 | NA | TRBV28 | CASSFPGLAGGRYEQYF
NA | NA | TRBV7-2 | CATSYDLYEQYF
TRBJ2-7 | NA | TRBV7-3 | CASSSHSGGSYEQYF
TRBJ1-2 | NA | TRBV11-2 | CASSLEGSGTGGYTF
TRBJ2-2 | NA | TRBV7-9 | CASSLGGTSGSTGELFF
TRBJ1-5 | NA | TRBV19 | CASSIASAQPQHF
TRBJ1-1 | NA | TRBV2 | CASSTPGGAFF
TRBJ1-2 | NA | TRBV5-8 | CASRRTAGAQGYTF
TRBJ2-7 | once | TRBV19 | CASSIEGGPYEQYF
TRBJ2-1 | NA | TRBV5-1 | CASSLGPGNEQFF
TRBJ2-7 | once | TRBV15 | CATSRDGGQFEQYF
TRBJ1-3 | NA | TRBV30 | CAWSQSNSGNTIYF
TRBJ2-4 | once | TRBV11-3 | CASSLPWGQKNIQYF
TRBJ1-2 | NA | TRBV19 | CASSTSGNYGYTF
TRBJ2-1 | NA | TRBV19 | CASSPRGGTGNDEQFF
TRBJ2-7 | NA | TRBV30 | CAWIQTGGAYEQYF
TRBJ2-7 | once | TRBV5-1 | CASSLEAGADSEQYF
TRBJ2-1 | NA | TRBV5-1 | CASRSGTSGRDEQFF
TRBJ2-1 | NA | TRBV11-1 | CASSTTGRTTYNEQFF
TRBJ2-3 | NA | TRBV7-9 | CAISRTGVLADTQYF
TRBJ1-6 | NA | TRBV11-3 | CASSRDSYNSPLHF
TRBJ2-2 | NA | TRBV7-2 | CASRLSGGRTGELFF
TRBJ1-5 | once | TRBV2 | CASRGMGQENQPQHF
TRBJ2-3 | NA | TRBV27 | CASSQPTGLTDTQYF
TRBJ2-1 | few | TRBV4-1 | CASSHFGLAGAVEQFF
TRBJ2-1 | once | TRBV27 | CASSLVTGSDEQFF
TRBJ2-5 | NA | TRBV14 | CASSQGVGETQYF
TRBJ1-1 | NA | TRBV11-2 | CASSLSGANTEAFF
TRBJ2-5 | few | TRBV27 | CASSLNGGVQETQYF
TRBJ1-2 | NA | TRBV7-2 | CASSLVIADGYTF
TRBJ2-2 | NA | TRBV4-2 | CASSLTRLAGELFF